The 20 T cell receptor beta chains reported below all come from one sample, sequenced in a study of cytomegalovirus exposure and HLA in healthy donors. Method: immunoSEQ multiplex PCR; TCRdb's copy keeps in-frame clones and lacks some. Of about 170,000 clones in the sample, around nine tenths were seen once. The source material was PBMCs. The receptors originated from a man between 18 and 29 years old in good health and CMV-seropositive.

The V and J genes are TRBV28 and TRBJ1-4; D call uncertain. This CDR3 region has 14 residues. Germline V gives CDR1 MDHEN, CDR2 SYDVKM. The V and J ends lost 8 bases and 7 bases respectively, with 17 bases between them. The CDR3 reads CASSLRLFGEKLFF. In DNA form, the CDR3 reads TGTGCCAGCTCCCTGAGGCTTTTCGGTGAAAAACTGTTTTTT.

The chain is built from TRBV7-3 and TRBJ2-1; 9 bases match TRBD2. CDR1 and CDR2 (germline): SGHTA, FQGTGA. V shed 0 bases, J shed 8 bases, and the junction held 5 bases outside the gene matches. CDR3 length: 15 residues. CDR3 in amino acids: CASSLTSGGGDEQFF. CDR3 nucleotides: TGTGCCAGCAGCTTAACTAGCGGGGGCGGGGATGAGCAGTTCTTC.

The rearrangement links TRBV6-5 to TRBJ2-5, with 11 nucleotides matching TRBD1. V gave up 2 bases and J gave up 5 bases; unmatched junction bases: 7. From germline, CDR1 is MNHEY and CDR2 SVGAGI. This CDR3 contains 16 residues. The CDR3 sequence: CASSYDGQGAWETQYF. The CDR3 DNA sequence: TGTGCCAGCAGTTACGATGGACAGGGGGCGTGGGAGACCCAGTACTTC.

The chain recombines TRBV5-1 with TRBJ2-1, with 10 bases aligning to TRBD2. Germline assignment: CDR1 SGHRS and CDR2 YFSETQ. This CDR3 contains 16 residues. V shed 4 bases, J shed 4 bases, and the junction held 8 bases outside the gene matches. In DNA form, the CDR3 reads TGCGCCAGCAGCCTGTCGGGACTAGCGTCTTACAATGAGCAGTTCTTC. Its translation: CASSLSGLASYNEQFF.

This chain uses TRBV6-5 with TRBJ1-4; D possibly corresponds to TRBD1 (5 bases). Germline V gene lookup returns CDR1 MNHEY and CDR2 SVGAGI. The CDR3 consists of 15 residues. Deletions cut 5 bases from V and 4 bases from J, with 14 bases between. CDR3 region: CASSPIQGVNEKLFF. The CDR3 nucleotides read TGTGCCAGCAGTCCAATTCAAGGGGTTAATGAAAAACTGTTTTTT.

V usage is TRBV25-1 and J usage is TRBJ1-2; D unclear. Looked up from germline, CDR1 is MGHDK and CDR2 is SYGVNS. The CDR3 spans 13 residues. V lost 5 bases, J lost 6 bases, and 13 bases lay in between. Here the CDR3 DNA reads TGTGCCAGCAGTTCAGCGGCAGCTCATGGCTACACCTTC. Translation gives CASSSAAAHGYTF.

The chain uses TRBV20-1 and TRBJ1-2; unclear D gene. CDR3 size: 8 residues. Germline V gene data show CDR1 as DFQATT and CDR2 as SNEGSKA (reference sequence). V gave up 5 bases and J gave up 14 bases, with 9 bases separating them. The CDR3 nucleotides read TGCAGTGCTGAAGGGAGGACCTTC. This gives the protein CSAEGRTF.

This clone appeared once. The V call is TRBV6-5, the J call TRBJ1-1; 8 nucleotides align to TRBD1. Germline trimming cut 6 bases from V and 10 bases from J; bases unmatched to any gene: 13. Germline lookup yields CDR1 MNHEY and CDR2 SVGAGI. The CDR3 extends over 14 amino acids. DNA for the CDR3: TGTGCCAGCAGACCGGGACAGGAACGTAAGGGAGCTTTCTTT. Protein product: CASRPGQERKGAFF.

The chain combines TRBV7-2 with TRBJ2-7; 8 bases map to TRBD1. There are 15 residues in the CDR3. Looked up from germline, CDR1 is SGHTA and CDR2 is FQGNSA. After removal of 5 bases from V and 4 bases from J, the junction contained 10 bases not matched to a gene. The CDR3 sequence: CASSLLGTGGYEQYF. The DNA for the CDR3 is TGTGCCAGCAGCCTACTAGGGACAGGCGGGTACGAGCAGTACTTC.

This chain uses TRBV5-6 with TRBJ2-7; TRBD2 matches 7 bases. V dropped 5 bases and J dropped 3; count of bases not matched to a gene: 14. The CDR3 runs 16 residues. The germline V gene has CDR1 SGHDT and CDR2 YYEEEE. The DNA of the CDR3 is TGTGCCAGCAGGTCGGCAGGAGCGGGGACCAACTACGAGCAGTACTTC. Translating it yields CASRSAGAGTNYEQYF. Supplemented by reference TRBV5-6 and TRBJ2-7, the full variable domain reads DAGVTQSPTHLIKTRGQQVTLRCSPKSGHDTVSWYQQALGQGPQFIFQYYEEEERQRGNFPDRFSGHQFPNYSSELNVNALLLGDSALYLCASRSAGAGTNYEQYFGPGTRLTVT.

J is TRBJ1-2 and V is TRBV5-1; the match to TRBD1 covers 7 bases. Germline loops: CDR1 SGHRS, CDR2 YFSETQ. The CDR3 spans 14 residues. J lost 0 bases, V lost 8 bases, and 7 bases had no gene match. CDR3 loop: CASRGRWANYGYTF. Here the CDR3 DNA reads TGCGCCAGTAGGGGGCGGTGGGCTAACTATGGCTACACCTTC.

The CDR3 DNA follows: TGTGCCAGCTCACCATTCGAGGACAGGGGGCCTGGCTACACCTTC. Its protein product is CASSPFEDRGPGYTF. The chain combines TRBV18 with TRBJ1-2; 11 nucleotides line up with TRBD1. CDR1 and CDR2 from the germline V gene are KGHSH and LQKENI. V gave up 2 bases and J gave up 7 bases; unmatched junction bases: 6. This CDR3 comprises 15 residues.

The chain joins TRBV27 to TRBJ2-3; possible D gene TRBD1, 5 bases. CDR3 length: 14 residues. Germline V gives CDR1 MNHEY, CDR2 SMNVEV (reference sequence). V was shortened by 4 bases and J by 1 base, with 9 bases between the two germline ends. The CDR3 DNA follows: TGTGCCAGCAGTTGGGGCGAAGGCACAGATACGCAGTATTTT. The encoded protein is CASSWGEGTDTQYF.

This clone was recorded once. The rearrangement joins TRBV7-8 to TRBJ2-5; D gene uncertain. This CDR3 comprises 13 residues. Per germline, CDR1 SGHVS and CDR2 FQNEAQ. The V end lost 8 bases, the J end lost 5 bases, and 15 bases lay between the germline ends. The CDR3 protein is CASGSGPKETQYF. The CDR3 nucleotides are TGTGCCAGCGGCAGTGGCCCAAAGGAGACCCAGTACTTC.

The CDR3 nucleotides are TGTGCCAGCAGCCGTGGCAGATACTCTGGGGCCAACGTCCTGACTTTC. As protein: CASSRGRYSGANVLTF. The rearrangement joins TRBV5-6 to TRBJ2-6; D is unclear. The CDR3 has 16 amino acids. Trimming removed 4 bases from V and 0 bases from J, with 11 bases in between. Germline CDR1 and CDR2: SGHDT and YYEEEE.

This clone was seen only once. The chain has TRBV15 and TRBJ2-1; a weak D match, TRBD2 (5 bases). V was clipped by 0 bases and J by 3 bases, with 9 bases between them. There are 15 residues in the CDR3. From germline, CDR1 is LNHNV and CDR2 YYDKDF (reference sequence). The CDR3, as DNA: TGTGCCACCAGCAGAGAGCAGCGGCGCTACAATGAGCAGTTCTTC. Amino acids: CATSREQRRYNEQFF.

The sample holds a few counts of this clone. This chain connects TRBV7-2 to TRBJ2-7, with TRBD1 as a possible D gene (5 bases). The CDR3 has 14 residues. Trimming removed 2 bases from V and 2 bases from J, with 10 bases in between. Germline V gives CDR1 SGHTA, CDR2 FQGNSA. CDR3 region: CASSLFQGTYEQYF. In nucleotides, the CDR3 is TGTGCCAGCAGCTTATTCCAGGGTACCTACGAGCAGTACTTC.

The rearrangement joins TRBV9 to TRBJ2-7; 8 nucleotides agree with TRBD1. With V trimmed by 3 bases and J by 3 bases, 8 bases remained unmatched. This CDR3 spans 15 amino acids. Per the germline V gene, CDR1 is SGDLS and CDR2 is YYNGEE. The CDR3 DNA sequence: TGTGCCAGCAGCGCAGGGGGACAGGCTCACTACGAGCAGTACTTC. As protein: CASSAGGQAHYEQYF.

This chain connects TRBV7-9 to TRBJ2-7; D unclear. CDR1 and CDR2 from the germline V gene are SEHNR and FQNEAQ (reference sequence). CDR3 length equals 16 residues. Trimming took off 1 base at V and 0 bases at J, with 13 bases between the two ends. This CDR3 reads CASSLEYKSISYEQYF. The CDR3 DNA follows: TGTGCCAGCAGCTTAGAGTACAAAAGTATCTCCTACGAGCAGTACTTC.

This clone occurred many times. The CDR3: CASSDDRGREKLFF. The CDR3 region has the DNA TGTGCCAGCAGCGATGACAGGGGGCGTGAAAAACTGTTTTTT. The gene calls are TRBV7-6 and TRBJ1-4, with 10 positions matching TRBD1. CDR3 length: 14 amino acids. The V gene end was trimmed by 5 bases and the J gene end by 7 bases; junction bases not matched to a gene: 4. Germline V gene lookup returns CDR1 SGHVS and CDR2 FNYEAQ.